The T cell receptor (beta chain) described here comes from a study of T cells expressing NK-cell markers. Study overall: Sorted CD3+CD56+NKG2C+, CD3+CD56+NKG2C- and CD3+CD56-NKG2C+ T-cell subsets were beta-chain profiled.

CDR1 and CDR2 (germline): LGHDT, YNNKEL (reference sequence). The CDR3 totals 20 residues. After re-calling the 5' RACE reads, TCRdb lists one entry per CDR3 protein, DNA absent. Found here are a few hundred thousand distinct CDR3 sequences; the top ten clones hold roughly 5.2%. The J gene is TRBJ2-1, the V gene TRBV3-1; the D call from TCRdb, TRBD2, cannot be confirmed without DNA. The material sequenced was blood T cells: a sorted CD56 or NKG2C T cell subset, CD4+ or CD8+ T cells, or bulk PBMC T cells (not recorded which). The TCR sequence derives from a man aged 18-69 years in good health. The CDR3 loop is CASSPALGGTSGGSYNEQFF.